The 15 T cell receptor beta chains below come from one sample, sequenced in a study of T cell responses to AZD1222 COVID-19 vaccine. Only in-frame clones appear in the TCRdb table, and some are missing; sequencing was by immunoSEQ multiplex PCR. The table records about 150,000 clones, 94% of them present only once. The sequencing used peripheral blood, collected on day 0 of AZD1222 vaccination. These receptors were obtained from an adult in good health.

This chain connects TRBV6-2 or TRBV6-3 to TRBJ2-3; 7 bases are a match to TRBD1. The CDR3 loop spans 16 amino acids. Germline CDR1 and CDR2: MNHEY and SVGEGT. The V segment lost 2 bases and the J segment 1 base; nucleotides outside the gene matches: 6. For the CDR3, the DNA is TGTGCCAGCAGTTACGGACCAGGACAGGGCACAGATACGCAGTATTTT. Translation: CASSYGPGQGTDTQYF.

The chain employs TRBV27 and TRBJ2-1; 14 bases match TRBD2. Per the germline V gene, CDR1 is MNHEY and CDR2 is SMNVEV (reference sequence). This CDR3 has 16 residues. V lost 4 bases, J lost 5 bases, and 4 bases stayed unmatched. As DNA, the CDR3 is TGTGCCAGCAGTTGGACTAGCGGGGGGACTAACAATGAGCAGTTCTTC. Translation: CASSWTSGGTNNEQFF.

The chain links TRBV9 to TRBJ2-6, with 12 bases lining up with TRBD1. Trimming took 4 bases from V and 4 from J; bases not matched to a gene: 9. The CDR3 length is 18 residues. CDR1 SGDLS and CDR2 YYNGEE come from the germline V gene. CDR3 sequence (DNA): TGTGCCAGCAGCCCTAAGGGACAGGGGGCATCGGGGGCCAACGTCCTGACTTTC. Translated, it gives CASSPKGQGASGANVLTF.

The chain combines TRBV2 with TRBJ2-3, with unresolved D. CDR1 and CDR2 from the germline V gene are SNHLY and FYNNEI. The CDR3 spans 11 residues. Deletions cut 9 bases from V and 0 bases from J, with 4 bases between. The DNA for the CDR3 is TGTGCCAGAGAGAGCACAGATACGCAGTATTTT. Protein sequence: CARESTDTQYF.

The chain is built from TRBV7-2 and TRBJ2-5, with D unclear. V lost 5 bases and J 4 bases, leaving 17 bases between the germline ends. The CDR3 has 15 residues. Germline V gene lookup returns CDR1 SGHTA and CDR2 FQGNSA. CDR3 loop: CASSPSVTRRETQYF. In nucleotides, the CDR3 is TGTGCCAGCAGCCCGTCAGTGACCCGTAGAGAGACCCAGTACTTC.

The rearrangement uses TRBV2 and TRBJ1-2; TRBD1 aligns across 7 bases. The CDR3 spans 15 residues. The J segment lost 6 bases and the V segment lost 1 base, leaving 8 bases of the junction unmatched. Germline loops: CDR1 SNHLY, CDR2 FYNNEI. The CDR3 sequence is CASSEDPRDSHGYTF. The CDR3 region has the DNA TGTGCCAGCAGTGAAGACCCCCGGGACAGTCATGGCTACACCTTC.

The chain combines TRBV7-2 with TRBJ2-1, with D perhaps given as TRBD1 or TRBD2 (5 bases each). Looked up from germline, CDR1 is SGHTA and CDR2 is FQGNSA. Trimming took off 0 bases at V and 0 bases at J, with 9 bases between the two ends. This CDR3 has 16 residues. CDR3 region: CASSLAGVSSYNEQFF. CDR3 DNA: TGTGCCAGCAGCTTAGCGGGGGTAAGCTCCTACAATGAGCAGTTCTTC.

This clone occurred once. This sequence joins TRBV6-5 and TRBJ2-7; 10 nucleotides line up with TRBD2. The junction had 7 bases not matched to a gene; V was cut back by 6 bases and J by 2 bases. Per germline, CDR1 MNHEY and CDR2 SVGAGI. There are 15 residues in the CDR3. The CDR3 loop reads CASSPTSGFAYEQYV. The CDR3 nucleotides are TGTGCCAGCAGCCCGACTAGCGGGTTTGCCTACGAGCAGTACGTC.

This clone came up once. The V call is TRBV6-5, the J call TRBJ1-5; D unclear. Germline V CDR1 and CDR2: MNHEY, SVGAGI. The CDR3 totals 15 residues. The V gene lost 5 bases and the J gene lost 5 bases, with 16 bases spanning the gap. The CDR3: CASSIQVGLDQPQHF. DNA of the CDR3: TGTGCCAGCAGTATCCAGGTGGGATTGGATCAGCCCCAGCATTTT.

The chain couples TRBV11-3 to TRBJ2-1; 8 bases map to TRBD1. Germline-derived CDR1 and CDR2 are SGHNT and YENEEA. The ends lost 6 bases at V and 6 bases at J; junction bases unmatched: 7. This CDR3 is 14 amino acids long. The CDR3 region is CASRDRDVPNEQFF. The DNA for the CDR3 is TGTGCCAGCAGGGACAGGGACGTCCCCAATGAGCAGTTCTTC.

The CDR3: CASSILGGYAGNTIYF. The CDR3 region has the DNA TGTGCCAGTAGTATTCTAGGGGGGTACGCTGGAAACACCATATATTTT. This rearrangement joins TRBV19 to TRBJ1-3; D is perhaps TRBD1 (6 bases). From germline, CDR1 is LNHDA and CDR2 SQIVND (reference sequence). This CDR3 contains 16 residues. With 3 bases removed from V and 2 bases from J, the gap between germline ends came to 14 bases.

The CDR3 protein is CASSIRGARGYTF. The CDR3 DNA reads as TGTGCCAGTAGTATACGGGGGGCGCGGGGCTACACCTTC. This chain uses TRBV19 with TRBJ1-2; TRBD1 might be the D (6 bases). The V end lost 2 bases, the J end lost 8 bases, and 12 bases lay between the germline ends. This CDR3 has 13 residues. Germline CDR1 reads LNHDA; CDR2 reads SQIVND (reference sequence).

This chain connects TRBV4-2 to TRBJ1-1, with TRBD1 matching over 11 bases. CDR3 length: 16 amino acids. CDR1 is LGHNA and CDR2 is YNFKEQ in the germline V gene. With V trimmed by 0 bases and J by 4 bases, 4 bases remained unmatched. CDR3 sequence: CASSQDAGTGGTEAFF. The DNA for the CDR3 is TGTGCCAGCAGCCAAGATGCCGGGACAGGGGGCACTGAAGCTTTCTTT.

This CDR3 is CASSSLAYNEQFF. CDR3 DNA: TGTGCCAGCAGTTCATTAGCATACAATGAGCAGTTCTTC. The chain uses TRBV12-3 or TRBV12-4 and TRBJ2-1, with D hard to call. This CDR3 contains 13 residues. V gave up 4 bases and J gave up 4 bases, with 8 bases separating them.

In DNA, the CDR3 is TGCGCCAGCAGTCAATCCACCCCCGACAGGGCTGACGGTCCCCACTCTGGAAACACCATATATTTT. As protein: CASSQSTPDRADGPHSGNTIYF. The genes are TRBV23-1 and TRBJ1-3; 7 positions agree with TRBD1. TRBV23-1 is annotated as an ORF whose role is uncertain. The ends lost 0 bases at V and 0 bases at J; junction bases unmatched: 20. The CDR3 covers 22 residues.